Following are 29 T cell receptor beta chains from one sample sequenced in a study of resident and recirculating memory T cells in vitiligo. Repertoires were generated with immunoSEQ multiplex PCR, while TCRdb's copy carries only in-frame clones and drops some. The sample shows 72,000 or so clones, just over 90% of them seen only once. The material sequenced was blood. The receptors come from a male donor with vitiligo.

The V gene is TRBV10-3, the J gene TRBJ2-1; 9 positions agree with TRBD1. V gave up 3 bases and J gave up 5 bases; unmatched junction bases: 8. The V gene's germline CDR1 is ENHRY and CDR2 SYGVKD. The CDR3 is 16 residues long. The CDR3 reads CAISDPGQGGHNEQFF. DNA for the CDR3: TGTGCCATCAGTGACCCGGGACAGGGTGGCCACAATGAGCAGTTCTTC.

The chain links TRBV9 to TRBJ2-3, with D hard to call. Germline V gene sequence: CDR1 SGDLS, CDR2 YYNGEE. This CDR3 contains 15 residues. The ends were cut back, 3 bases at V and 0 bases at J, with 11 bases in the middle. The CDR3 DNA sequence: TGTGCCAGCAGCGCTTTGACTCCTAGCACAGATACGCAGTATTTT. This codes for CASSALTPSTDTQYF.

Only one count was recorded for this clone. CDR3 sequence reads: CASSDRESGELFF. The CDR3 DNA reads as TGTGCCAGCAGTGACCGGGAGTCCGGGGAGCTGTTTTTT. This chain connects TRBV6-4 to TRBJ2-2, with a weak D call TRBD2 (6 bases). The CDR3 consists of 13 residues. V was cut by 2 bases and J by 6 bases, with 7 bases left in between. The germline gives CDR1 MRHNA, CDR2 SNTAGT.

The V gene is TRBV7-3, the J gene TRBJ2-2, with 8 bases aligning to TRBD1. Trimming cost V 5 bases and J 2 bases; bases outside gene matches: 10. The CDR3 sequence is 17 residues long. The germline gives CDR1 SGHTA, CDR2 FQGTGA. The CDR3 coding sequence is TGTGCCAGCAGCCCAACCTTTGGGACAGGCAACACCGGGGAGCTGTTTTTT. This codes for CASSPTFGTGNTGELFF.

This chain links TRBV5-1 with TRBJ2-1; D may be TRBD1 (7 bases). CDR1 SGHRS and CDR2 YFSETQ come from the germline V gene. Trimming left V 0 bases short and J 4 bases short, with 14 bases between. The CDR3 has 16 amino acids. CDR3 region: CASSLGGGTVYNEQFF. DNA of the CDR3: TGCGCCAGCAGCTTGGGAGGCGGGACAGTATACAATGAGCAGTTCTTC.

The genes are TRBV7-2 and TRBJ2-7; 13 bases match TRBD2. The germline V gene encodes CDR1 SGHTA and CDR2 FQGNSA. This CDR3 is built from 18 residues. The ends lost 1 base at V and 0 bases at J; junction bases unmatched: 6. The CDR3 protein is CASSLETSGRTYSYEQYF. The CDR3 DNA is TGTGCCAGCAGCTTAGAGACTAGCGGGAGGACTTACTCCTACGAGCAGTACTTC.

J is TRBJ2-4 and V is TRBV15; TRBD2 might be the D (5 bases). Trimming stripped 4 bases from V and 0 bases from J, with 10 bases between. This CDR3 contains 15 residues. CDR1 is LNHNV and CDR2 is YYDKDF in the germline V gene (reference sequence). The CDR3 DNA reads TGTGCCACCAGCACAGCGGCCGTAGCCAAAAACATTCAGTACTTC. This gives the protein CATSTAAVAKNIQYF.

This chain joins TRBV28 and TRBJ2-1, with a weak D call TRBD2 (6 bases). The CDR3 covers 12 residues. With 3 bases removed from V and 8 bases from J, the gap between germline ends came to 8 bases. The germline gives CDR1 MDHEN, CDR2 SYDVKM. CDR3 DNA: TGTGCCAGCAGTTTGACGGGGGATGAGCAGTTCTTC. Its translation is CASSLTGDEQFF.

This chain joins TRBV2 and TRBJ2-5, with D tentatively TRBD1 (6 bases). The germline V gene encodes CDR1 SNHLY and CDR2 FYNNEI. This CDR3 region has 11 residues. Trimming took off 11 bases at V and 5 bases at J, with 12 bases between the two ends. The CDR3 nucleotides are TGTGCCGGGGACAAGGGGGAGACCCAGTACTTC. Amino acids: CAGDKGETQYF.

CDR3 amino acids: CASSLVKGRSSGANVLTF. CDR3 in DNA: TGTGCCAGCAGCTTAGTGAAGGGGAGGAGCTCTGGGGCCAACGTCCTGACTTTC. The chain employs TRBV7-9 and TRBJ2-6, with a possible D match to TRBD2 (6 bases). This CDR3 contains 18 residues. Germline V CDR1 and CDR2: SEHNR, FQNEAQ (reference sequence). Deletions cut 1 base from V and 0 bases from J, with 13 bases between.

In DNA form, the CDR3 reads TGCGCCAGCAGCTTGGGGGTAATTACTAGCCCGGACATTCAGTACTTC. Translated: CASSLGVITSPDIQYF. This chain uses TRBV5-1 with TRBJ2-4, with D possibly matching TRBD2 (6 bases). This CDR3 comprises 16 residues. Trimming took 0 bases from V and 8 from J, leaving 18 bases between them. Germline CDR1 is SGHRS and CDR2 is YFSETQ. The variable domain in full, completed from reference TRBV5-1 and TRBJ2-4, reads KAGVTQTPRYLIKTRGQQVTLSCSPISGHRSVSWYQQTPGQGLQFLFEYFSETQRNKGNFPGRFSGRQFSNSRSEMNVSTLELGDSALYLCASSLGVITSPDIQYFGAGTRLSVL.

This chain links TRBV5-1 with TRBJ2-2, with D possibly matching TRBD2 (6 bases). The V gene's germline CDR1 is SGHRS and CDR2 YFSETQ. The V end was cut by 0 bases, the J end by 1 base, with 7 bases between. This CDR3 comprises 15 residues. DNA of the CDR3: TGCGCCAGCAGCTTGGCCGGGGGGAACACCGGGGAGCTGTTTTTT. Residues: CASSLAGGNTGELFF.

The chain recombines TRBV5-1 with TRBJ1-2; tentative D call: TRBD1 (5 bases). The germline CDR1 and CDR2 sequences are SGHRS and YFSETQ. Trimming stripped 4 bases from V and 7 bases from J, with 20 bases between. CDR3 size: 15 residues. The CDR3 region is CASSPPTGVLGGYTF. In DNA, the CDR3 is TGCGCCAGCAGCCCTCCGACGGGGGTCTTAGGTGGCTACACCTTC.

The chain has TRBV6-5 and TRBJ2-3; 9 bases match TRBD2. Per the germline V gene, CDR1 is MNHEY and CDR2 is SVGAGI. CDR3 length: 14 residues. J gave up 4 bases and V 6 bases, and 5 bases lay outside the gene matches. CDR3 bases: TGTGCCAGCAGCATAGCGGGAGTCGCAGATACGCAGTATTTT. This sequence encodes CASSIAGVADTQYF.

CDR3 loop: CASRSAARSTDTQYF. In nucleotides, the CDR3 is TGTGCCAGCAGGTCGGCGGCCAGAAGCACAGATACGCAGTATTTT. The rearrangement links TRBV28 to TRBJ2-3; D is unclear. V gave up 6 bases and J gave up 0 bases, with 13 bases separating them. CDR3 length equals 15 residues. Per the germline V gene, CDR1 is MDHEN and CDR2 is SYDVKM.

Here the CDR3 reads CASSDGSTDTQYF. CDR3 coding DNA: TGCGCCAGCAGTGACGGTAGCACAGATACGCAGTATTTT. The chain joins TRBV10-1 to TRBJ2-3, with D unresolved. The germline gives CDR1 WNHNN, CDR2 SYGVQD (reference sequence). The CDR3 totals 13 residues. V was clipped by 3 bases and J by 0 bases, with 4 bases between them.

The DNA of the CDR3 is TGTGCCAGCACCTCGCAGGGCCCTCTCTCCCCCTACGAGCAGTACTTC. As protein: CASTSQGPLSPYEQYF. This chain connects TRBV28 to TRBJ2-7; possible D gene TRBD1, 5 bases. Germline V gives CDR1 MDHEN, CDR2 SYDVKM. V dropped 7 bases and J dropped 2 bases, with 21 bases sitting between them. The CDR3 extends over 16 amino acids.

The chain employs TRBV27 and TRBJ2-5; TRBD2 might be the D (5 bases). The CDR3 loop spans 16 amino acids. Germline CDR1 and CDR2: MNHEY and SMNVEV (reference sequence). Trimming took off 5 bases at V and 2 bases at J, with 18 bases between the two ends. CDR3 sequence: CASSIGIWTPQETQYF. The CDR3 DNA is TGTGCCAGCAGTATCGGGATCTGGACCCCACAAGAGACCCAGTACTTC.

The CDR3 region is CASSSEGWDTEAFF. DNA for the CDR3: TGCGCCAGCAGTTCAGAGGGCTGGGACACTGAAGCTTTCTTT. This chain links TRBV5-1 with TRBJ1-1; D uncertain. The CDR3 contains 14 residues. Looked up from germline, CDR1 is SGHRS and CDR2 is YFSETQ. Trimming removed 5 bases from V and 3 bases from J, with 14 bases in between.

J is TRBJ2-1 and V is TRBV5-6; D gene uncertain. The CDR3 covers 13 residues. V gave up 2 bases and J gave up 8 bases, with 11 bases separating them. Germline V lookup: CDR1 SGHDT, CDR2 YYEEEE. This chain's CDR3 is CASSFSPVDEQFF. CDR3 in DNA: TGTGCCAGCAGCTTTTCCCCTGTAGATGAGCAGTTCTTC.

The CDR3: CASSVGAIRGPNEKLFF. CDR3 bases: TGTGCCAGCAGCGTCGGGGCCATCAGGGGGCCTAATGAAAAACTGTTTTTT. This chain joins TRBV9 and TRBJ1-4, with TRBD1 matching 8 bases. V was pared by 2 bases and J by 3 bases, with 9 bases of the junction left unmatched. In germline, CDR1 is SGDLS, CDR2 YYNGEE. The CDR3 spans 17 residues.

V gene TRBV2 combines with J gene TRBJ1-1, with 7 bases matching TRBD1. CDR1 is SNHLY and CDR2 is FYNNEI in the germline V gene. Trimming at V came to 5 bases and at J to 6 bases, leaving 9 bases not matched to a gene. The CDR3 has 14 amino acids. The DNA for the CDR3 is TGTGCCAGCAGTTTTGCCCAGGGGGGCCCTGAAGCTTTCTTT. Translated, it gives CASSFAQGGPEAFF.

CDR3 in amino acids: CASSPTRAFEQYF. For the CDR3, the DNA is TGTGCCAGCAGCCCAACTAGGGCGTTCGAGCAGTACTTC. J is TRBJ2-7 and V is TRBV5-6; tentatively, D is TRBD2 (5 bases). The CDR3 loop spans 13 amino acids. V lost 4 bases and J 6 bases, leaving 14 bases between the germline ends. Germline-derived CDR1 and CDR2 are SGHDT and YYEEEE.

This clone was detected only once. This chain connects TRBV10-3 to TRBJ2-3, with 11 nucleotides matching TRBD2. The CDR3 is 17 amino acids. CDR1 and CDR2 (germline): ENHRY, SYGVKD. Trimming at V came to 0 bases and at J to 1 base, leaving 3 bases not matched to a gene. The CDR3, as DNA: TGTGCCATCAGTGAGTCGCTAGCGGGAGGAGGCACAGATACGCAGTATTTT. This codes for CAISESLAGGGTDTQYF.

V gene TRBV7-9 combines with J gene TRBJ2-5, with 11 positions matching TRBD2. Unmatched junction bases numbered 8, after V lost 4 bases and J lost 4 bases. Germline V CDR1 and CDR2: SEHNR, FQNEAQ (reference sequence). This CDR3 is 16 amino acids long. DNA for the CDR3: TGTGCCAGCAGCTACTTAGCGGGAGGGCCGTCAGAGACCCAGTACTTC. This codes for CASSYLAGGPSETQYF.

In DNA, the CDR3 is TGCAGCGTTGAACTAGCGAACTTAGGGGGGGCCAACGTCCTGACTTTC. Protein: CSVELANLGGANVLTF. The V call is TRBV29-1, the J call TRBJ2-6; possible D gene TRBD2, 6 bases. CDR1 and CDR2 from the germline V gene are SQVTM and ANQGSEA. This CDR3 comprises 16 residues. The ends were cut back, 2 bases at V and 4 bases at J, with 15 bases in the middle. The full variable domain, its missing parts supplied by reference TRBV29-1 and TRBJ2-6, is SAVISQKPSRDICQRGTSLTIQCQVDSQVTMMFWYRQQPGQSLTLIATANQGSEATYESGFVIDKFPISRPNLTFSTLTVSNMSPEDSSIYLCSVELANLGGANVLTFGAGSRLTVL.

This clone came up once. At one end, the junction sequence differs from germline, possibly due to a read error. The chain has TRBV28 and TRBJ2-4; 13 bases are shared with TRBD2. This CDR3 is built from 13 residues. Germline V gene data show CDR1 as MDHEN and CDR2 as SYDVKM. The CDR3 nucleotides read TGTGCCAGCAGTCACGGGACTAGCGGGATGTGGCACTTC. Its protein product is CASSHGTSGMWHF.

This chain links TRBV18 with TRBJ1-1; unclear D gene. This CDR3 contains 14 residues. V was cut by 1 base and J by 10 bases, with 16 bases left in between. CDR1 KGHSH and CDR2 LQKENI come from the germline V gene. The DNA of the CDR3 is TGTGCCAGCTCACCACAGACGCCTCGGAGGGTAGCTTTCTTT. Its protein is CASSPQTPRRVAFF.

The chain links TRBV7-3 to TRBJ1-2, with D possibly being TRBD1 (5 bases). Trimming removed 1 base from V and 4 bases from J, with 13 bases in between. The CDR3 length is 15 residues. Germline V gene data show CDR1 as SGHTA and CDR2 as FQGTGA. CDR3 nucleotides: TGTGCCAGCAGCTTAAACCAGGGCTCGGTCTATGGCTACACCTTC. Translated, it gives CASSLNQGSVYGYTF. The complete variable domain, with remaining parts taken from reference TRBV7-3 and TRBJ1-2, reads GAGVSQTPSNKVTEKGKYVELRCDPISGHTALYWYRQSLGQGPEFLIYFQGTGAADDSGLPNDRFFAVRPEGSVSTLKIQRTERGDSAVYLCASSLNQGSVYGYTFGSGTRLTVV.